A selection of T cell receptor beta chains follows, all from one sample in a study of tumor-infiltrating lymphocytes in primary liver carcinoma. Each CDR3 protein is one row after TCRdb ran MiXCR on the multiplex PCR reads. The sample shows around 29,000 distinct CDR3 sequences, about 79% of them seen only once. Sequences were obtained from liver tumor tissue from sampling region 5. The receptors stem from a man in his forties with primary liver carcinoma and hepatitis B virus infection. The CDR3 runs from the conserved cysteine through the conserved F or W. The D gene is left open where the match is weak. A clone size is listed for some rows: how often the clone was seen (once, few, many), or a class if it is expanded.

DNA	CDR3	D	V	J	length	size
TGTGCCAGCACTATTCTAGCGGGGGGATGCAATGAGCAGTCCTTC	CASTILAGGCNEQSF	TRBD2	TRBV11-2	TRBJ2-1	15	-
TGTGCCAGCAGTGAAGAGAAGGGACGCGGAGGCAATCAGCCCCAGCATTTT	CASSEEKGRGGNQPQHF	-	TRBV6-1	TRBJ1-5	17	-
TGCGCCAGCAACCAAGACCGCGGGAGATTAGAAGCTTTCTTT	CASNQDRGRLEAFF	-	TRBV4-1	TRBJ1-1	14	-
TGTGCCAGCAGCCAGACAGGGAACACTGAAGCTTTCTTT	CASSQTGNTEAFF	-	TRBV7-6	TRBJ1-1	13	many
TGTGCCAGCAGTGAACGCGGGATAATGCAGTTCTTC	CASSERGIMQFF	-	TRBV6-1	TRBJ2-1	12	-
TGTGCCTGCTTGGGTTTAGAAGGCTACACCTTC	CACLGLEGYTF	-	TRBV6-5	TRBJ1-2	11	-
TGTGCCAGCAGTTTTGGTACGGTACTTTTCTACGAGCAGTACTTC	CASSFGTVLFYEQYF	-	TRBV12-3/TRBV12-4	TRBJ2-7	15	-
TGCAGTGCTAGGGGACTAGGGGACCCCTACGAGCAGTACTTC	CSARGLGDPYEQYF	TRBD2	TRBV20-1	TRBJ2-7	14	-
TGTGCCAGCGGGTCCCGGGATAGGCTAAATCAGCCCCAGCATTTT	CASGSRDRLNQPQHF	-	TRBV6-5	TRBJ1-5	15	-
TGTACCAGCAGCGCGGAATTCACAGATACGCAGTATTTT	CTSSAEFTDTQYF	-	TRBV6-6	TRBJ2-3	13	-
TGTGCCAGCAGAGACGCAGGGCCAGATACACAGTATTTT	CASRDAGPDTQYF	-	TRBV5-1	TRBJ2-3	13	-
TGTGCCATCAGAGCAACAGGGTCGGACGGATATGGCTACACCTTC	CAIRATGSDGYGYTF	-	TRBV10-3	TRBJ1-2	15	few
TGTGCCAGCAGTAAGACTCATACCCAGTACTTC	CASSKTHTQYF	-	TRBV6-6	TRBJ2-5	11	-
TGTGCCAGCGGCTTAGTACGTTTCGGGGACCTATTTTTT	CASGLVRFGDLFF	-	TRBV11-1	TRBJ2-2	13	-
TGCGGACTCACCCAGGGGGTGGAGACCCAGTACTTC	CGLTQGVETQYF	TRBD1	TRBV29-1	TRBJ2-5	12	-
TGTGCCAGCAGAGGACTGCTTAACTATGGTTACACCTTC	CASRGLLNYGYTF	-	TRBV11-3	TRBJ1-2	13	-
TGTGCCAGCAGTTTATGGGGGGCGCCCACCGGGGAGCTGTTTTTT	CASSLWGAPTGELFF	-	TRBV12-3/TRBV12-4	TRBJ2-2	15	many
TGCGCCAGCAGCCCAACCCGCACAGTAAGCACCGGGGAGCTGGTTTTT	CASSPTRTVSTGELVF	-	TRBV4-1	TRBJ2-2	16	few
TGCAGCTTCAGGGTTACGGTGAACACTGAAGCTATCTTT	CSFRVTVNTEAIF	-	TRBV29-1	TRBJ1-1	13	-
TGTGCCATCAGTGAGTATGAGGGTGATCAGTCCCAGTATTTT	CAISEYEGDQSQYF	-	TRBV10-3	TRBJ2-3	14	-
TGTACCAGCAGCCAAGGAGGCGGGAGGGGGGATACGCAGTATTTT	CTSSQGGGRGDTQYF	TRBD2	TRBV4-2	TRBJ2-3	15	-
TGTGCCAGCAGTTCCCTCGGACTAGCGGGAGGGTCCCCCGAGACCCAGTACTTC	CASSSLGLAGGSPETQYF	TRBD2	TRBV6-5	TRBJ2-5	18	medium-sized
TGTGCAGTCAGTGAGTCTAGCTCTGGGGCCAACGTCCTGACTTTC	CAVSESSSGANVLTF	-	TRBV10-3	TRBJ2-6	15	-
TGTGCCAGCAGCTTTGCGGGGTCAAACACCGGGGAGCTGTCTTTT	CASSFAGSNTGELSF	-	TRBV11-2	TRBJ2-2	15	-
TGTGCCAGCAATGTTTCACAGGGGGCAAGGCAGTACTTC	CASNVSQGARQYF	TRBD1	TRBV6-5	TRBJ2-7	13	-
TGTGCCGGCAGTCATACAGAGATCACTGAAGCTTTCTTT	CAGSHTEITEAFF	-	TRBV12-3/TRBV12-4	TRBJ1-1	13	once
TGTGCCAGCAGTCTGACAGGGGCGCCCCAGCATTTT	CASSLTGAPQHF	TRBD1	TRBV12-3/TRBV12-4	TRBJ1-5	12	-
TGTACCAGCAGCCCCCAACGGGAGGGATCGGGTGAGCAGTTCTTC	CTSSPQREGSGEQFF	TRBD2	TRBV11-2	TRBJ2-1	15	-
TGTGCCAGCAGTTTAGAACCGACAGGCTATGGCTACACATTC	CASSLEPTGYGYTF	-	TRBV12-3/TRBV12-4	TRBJ1-2	14	-
TGTACCAGCAACTTGGTTGGAGAGCGCAATTCACCCCTCCACTTT	CTSNLVGERNSPLHF	-	TRBV5-6	TRBJ1-6	15	-
TGCGCCAGCAGTCACCACCTACAGGGGGCGGATTCACACCTCCGCTTT	CASSHHLQGADSHLRF	TRBD1	TRBV4-1	TRBJ1-6	16	once
TGCAGTGCTAGAGATCGGCTACCATTGGCAGGGGGGTTCTGCGAGCAATACTTC	CSARDRLPLAGGFCEQYF	-	TRBV20-1	TRBJ2-7	18	-